The following is a TCR beta chain sequence with its context. The target antigen is unknown. The data are from a study of OX40 agonist ivuxolimab in advanced cancers. This CDR3 is built from 15 residues. With 3 bases removed from V and 6 bases from J, the gap between germline ends came to 18 bases. Germline V gene lookup returns CDR1 ENHRY and CDR2 SYGVKD. Profiling relied on immunoSEQ multiplex PCR, and the TCRdb table lists in-frame clones only, not all of them. There are 25,000 to 30,000 clones in the sample; over 75% occur only once, and approximately 30% lies in the top ten. Whole-study findings and limits: There were also nonresponders showing low normalized T-cell clonal expansion.

The chain links TRBV10-3 to TRBJ2-7; D may be TRBD1 (6 bases). Sequenced material: CD4+ or CD8+ T cells sorted from blood, taken in a trial of the OX40 agonist ivuxolimab. The sequence was collected from an adult with an advanced solid tumor such as melanoma, head and neck, liver or kidney cancer. In nucleotides, the CDR3 is TGTGCCATCAGTGAATCTTGGACAGACCCGCCCGAGCAGTACTTC. Its translation is CAISESWTDPPEQYF.